This TCR beta chain came from a study of healthy donors' naive CD4 and CD8 T cells. About the study: For TCR alpha, new primers spanned all functional IMGT alpha genes.

A linear amplification protocol produced the TCR libraries from about 450 ng of total RNA. Original processing notes: Sequencing covered under 85,000 rearranged alpha-chain transcripts across about 5 healthy donors. TCRdb fed the reads into MiXCR, producing one record per CDR3 protein. TCRdb, rather than the study authors, made the V and J calls. The sample holds about 180,000 distinct CDR3 sequences; under 85% are singletons and the top ten take roughly 2.4%. Concerning this clonotype itself: Its antigen is not known.

Sorting defined naive CD4+ as CD4+CD8-CD45RO-CD45RA+ and naive CD8+ as CD8+CD4-CD45RA+CD27bright. Between the trimmed V and J ends, which lost 0 bases and 8 bases, there was a span of 14 bases. This CDR3 contains 14 residues. In germline, CDR1 is SQVTM, CDR2 ANQGSEA. The study, taken as a whole, reports: Negatively charged CDR3s marked CD8+ lineage; positively charged CDR3s marked CD4+ lineage.

This chain joins TRBV29-1 and TRBJ2-1, with D possibly matching TRBD2 (5 bases). This TCR derives from a pool of human donors in good health; the sample pools cells from several healthy donors. The sample consisted of naive CD4+ and CD8+ T cells sorted from blood, pooled from several donors. CDR3 in amino acids: CSVEDPPSPHEQFF. In nucleotides, the CDR3 is TGCAGCGTTGAAGATCCCCCTAGCCCCCATGAGCAGTTCTTC.